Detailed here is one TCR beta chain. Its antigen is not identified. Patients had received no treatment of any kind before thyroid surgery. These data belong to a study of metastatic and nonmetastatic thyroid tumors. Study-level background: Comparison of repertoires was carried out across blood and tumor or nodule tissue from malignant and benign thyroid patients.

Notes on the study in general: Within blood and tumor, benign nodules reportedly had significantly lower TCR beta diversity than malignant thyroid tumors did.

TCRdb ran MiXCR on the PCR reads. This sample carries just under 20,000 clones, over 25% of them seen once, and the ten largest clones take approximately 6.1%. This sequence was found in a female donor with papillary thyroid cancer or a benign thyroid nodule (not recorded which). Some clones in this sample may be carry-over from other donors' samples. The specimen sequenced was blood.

The CDR3 loop is CASSPGTTQYGYTF. The CDR3 DNA follows: TGTGCCAGCAGCCCCGGCACGACCCAGTATGGCTACACCTTC. The genes are TRBV6-1 and TRBJ1-2; D unclear. This CDR3 contains 14 residues. The germline gives CDR1 MNHNS, CDR2 SASEGT. Trimming took off 6 bases at V and 5 bases at J, with 16 bases between the two ends.